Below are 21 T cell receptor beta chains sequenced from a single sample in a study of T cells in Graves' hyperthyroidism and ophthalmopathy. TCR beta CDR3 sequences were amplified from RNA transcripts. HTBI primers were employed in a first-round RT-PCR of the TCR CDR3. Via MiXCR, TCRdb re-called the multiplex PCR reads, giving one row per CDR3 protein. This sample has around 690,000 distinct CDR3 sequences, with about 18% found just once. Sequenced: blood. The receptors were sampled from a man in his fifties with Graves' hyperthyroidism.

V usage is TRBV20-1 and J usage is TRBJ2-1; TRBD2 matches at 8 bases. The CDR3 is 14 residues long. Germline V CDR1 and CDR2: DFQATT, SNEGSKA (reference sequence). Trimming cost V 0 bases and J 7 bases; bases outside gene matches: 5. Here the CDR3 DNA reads TGCAGTGCTAGAGATATGGCGGGAGGTAATGAGCAGTTCTTC. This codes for CSARDMAGGNEQFF.

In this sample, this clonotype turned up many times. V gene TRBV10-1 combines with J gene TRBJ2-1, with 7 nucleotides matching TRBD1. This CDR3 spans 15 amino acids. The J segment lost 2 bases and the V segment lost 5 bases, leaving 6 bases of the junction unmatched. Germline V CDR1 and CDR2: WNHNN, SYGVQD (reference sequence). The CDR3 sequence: CASSPDRVTYNEQFF. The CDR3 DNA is TGCGCCAGCAGTCCCGACAGGGTCACCTACAATGAGCAGTTCTTC.

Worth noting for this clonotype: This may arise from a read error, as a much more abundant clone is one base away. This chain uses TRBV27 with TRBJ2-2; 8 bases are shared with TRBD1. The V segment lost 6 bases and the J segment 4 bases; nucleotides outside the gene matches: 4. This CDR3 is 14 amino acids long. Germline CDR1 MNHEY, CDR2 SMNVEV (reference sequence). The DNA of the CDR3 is TGTGCCAGCAGGCGACAGGGGAGCACCGGGGAGCTGTTTTTT. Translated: CASRRQGSTGELFF.

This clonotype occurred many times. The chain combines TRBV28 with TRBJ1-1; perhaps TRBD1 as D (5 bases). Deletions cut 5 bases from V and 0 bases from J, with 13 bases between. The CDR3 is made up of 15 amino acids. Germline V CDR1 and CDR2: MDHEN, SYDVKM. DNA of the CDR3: TGTGCCAGCAGTCCCGGAGGGGAAATGAACACTGAAGCTTTCTTT. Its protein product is CASSPGGEMNTEAFF.

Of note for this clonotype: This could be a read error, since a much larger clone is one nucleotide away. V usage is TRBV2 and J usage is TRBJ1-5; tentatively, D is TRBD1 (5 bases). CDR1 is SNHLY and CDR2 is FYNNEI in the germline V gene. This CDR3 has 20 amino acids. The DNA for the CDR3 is TGTGTCAGCAGTTATTCGGGGCCAGAGACGGCAGATGGGAGCAATCAGCCCCAGCATTTT. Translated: CVSSYSGPETADGSNQPQHF.

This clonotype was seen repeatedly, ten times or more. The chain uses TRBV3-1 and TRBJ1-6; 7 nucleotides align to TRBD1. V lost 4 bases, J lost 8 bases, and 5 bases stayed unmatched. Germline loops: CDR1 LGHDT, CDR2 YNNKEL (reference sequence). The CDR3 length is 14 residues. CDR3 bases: TGTGCCAGCAGCCGACAGGGTCGGGATTCACCCCTCCACTTT. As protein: CASSRQGRDSPLHF.

The CDR3 sequence is CASSPRDRGPHNEQFF. CDR3 sequence (DNA): TGTGCCAGCAGCCCACGGGACAGGGGGCCCCACAATGAGCAGTTCTTC. The gene calls are TRBV7-9 and TRBJ2-1; 12 bases align to TRBD1. This CDR3 region has 16 residues. V shed 5 bases and J 5 bases; nucleotides not matched to a gene: 7. Germline CDR1 is SEHNR and CDR2 is FQNEAQ (reference sequence).

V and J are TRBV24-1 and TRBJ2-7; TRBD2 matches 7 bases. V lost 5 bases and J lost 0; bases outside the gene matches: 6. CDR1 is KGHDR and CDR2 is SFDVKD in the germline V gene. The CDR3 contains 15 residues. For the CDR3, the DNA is TGTGCCACCAGTGGTAGCGGGTGGGACTCCTACGAGCAGTACTTC. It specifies CATSGSGWDSYEQYF.

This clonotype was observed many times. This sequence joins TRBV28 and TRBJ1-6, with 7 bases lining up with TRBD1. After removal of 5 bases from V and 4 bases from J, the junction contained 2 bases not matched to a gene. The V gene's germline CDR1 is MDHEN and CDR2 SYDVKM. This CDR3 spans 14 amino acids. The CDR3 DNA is TGTGCCAGCAGTCAGGGGGGGTATAATTCACCCCTCCACTTT. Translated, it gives CASSQGGYNSPLHF.

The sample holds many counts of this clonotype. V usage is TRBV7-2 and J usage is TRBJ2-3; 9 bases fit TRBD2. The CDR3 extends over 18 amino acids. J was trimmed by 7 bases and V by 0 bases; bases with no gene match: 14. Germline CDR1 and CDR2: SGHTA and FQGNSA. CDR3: CASSLAAAAGGPGYTQYF. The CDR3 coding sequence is TGTGCCAGCAGCTTAGCAGCGGCGGCGGGAGGGCCGGGGTATACGCAGTATTTT.

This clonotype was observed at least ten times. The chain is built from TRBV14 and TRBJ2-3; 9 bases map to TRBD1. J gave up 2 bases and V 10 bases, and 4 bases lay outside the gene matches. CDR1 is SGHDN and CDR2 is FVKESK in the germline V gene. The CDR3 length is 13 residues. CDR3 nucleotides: TGTGCCACCGGACAGGGGTCCACAGATACGCAGTATTTT. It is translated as CATGQGSTDTQYF.

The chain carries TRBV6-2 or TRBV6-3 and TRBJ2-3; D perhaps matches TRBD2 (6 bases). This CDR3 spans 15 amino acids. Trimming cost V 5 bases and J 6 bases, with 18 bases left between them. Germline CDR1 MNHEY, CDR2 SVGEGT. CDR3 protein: CASSMGEDAHDTQYF. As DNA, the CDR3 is TGTGCCAGCAGTATGGGGGAGGATGCCCATGATACGCAGTATTTT.

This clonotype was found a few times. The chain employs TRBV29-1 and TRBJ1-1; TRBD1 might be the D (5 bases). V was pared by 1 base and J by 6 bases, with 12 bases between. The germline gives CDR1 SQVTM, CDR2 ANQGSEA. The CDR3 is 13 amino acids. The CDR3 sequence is CSVEVWVGAEAFF. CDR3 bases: TGCAGCGTTGAAGTGTGGGTAGGGGCTGAAGCTTTCTTT.

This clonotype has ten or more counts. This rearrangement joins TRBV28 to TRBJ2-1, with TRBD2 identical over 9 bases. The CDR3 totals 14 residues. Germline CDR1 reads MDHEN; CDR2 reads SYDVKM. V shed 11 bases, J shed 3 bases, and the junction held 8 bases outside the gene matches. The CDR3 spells CAARLAGSYNEQFF. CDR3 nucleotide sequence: TGTGCCGCCCGGCTAGCGGGAAGCTACAATGAGCAGTTCTTC.

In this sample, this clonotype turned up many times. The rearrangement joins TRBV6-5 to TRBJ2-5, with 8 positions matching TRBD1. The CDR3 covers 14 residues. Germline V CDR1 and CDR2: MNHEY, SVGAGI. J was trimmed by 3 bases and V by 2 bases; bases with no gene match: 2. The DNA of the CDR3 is TGTGCCAGCAGTTACACAGGGGGTGAAGAGACCCAGTACTTC. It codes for CASSYTGGEETQYF.

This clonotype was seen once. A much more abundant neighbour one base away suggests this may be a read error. CDR3 sequence reads: CAISESRPTNEKLFF. CDR3 bases: TGTGCCATCAGTGAGTCGCGGCCAACTAATGAAAAACTGTTTTTT. The chain links TRBV10-3 to TRBJ1-4; no clear D. The germline CDR1 and CDR2 sequences are ENHRY and SYGVKD. Deletions cut 0 bases from V and 0 bases from J, with 5 bases between. The CDR3 spans 15 residues.

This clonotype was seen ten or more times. In DNA form, the CDR3 reads TGTGCCAGCAGCCTTCCCAGACTAGCGCAAGAGACCCAGTACTTC. It yields the protein CASSLPRLAQETQYF. The J gene is TRBJ2-5, the V gene TRBV11-2; 8 positions agree with TRBD2. V gave up 5 bases and J gave up 2 bases; unmatched junction bases: 7. This CDR3 is built from 15 residues. Germline V gene sequence: CDR1 SGHAT, CDR2 FQNNGV. The full variable domain, completed using reference TRBV11-2 and TRBJ2-5, is EAGVAQSPRYKIIEKRQSVAFWCNPISGHATLYWYQQILGQGPKLLIQFQNNGVVDDSQLPKDRFSAERLKGVDSTLKIQPAKLEDSAVYLCASSLPRLAQETQYFGPGTRLLVL.

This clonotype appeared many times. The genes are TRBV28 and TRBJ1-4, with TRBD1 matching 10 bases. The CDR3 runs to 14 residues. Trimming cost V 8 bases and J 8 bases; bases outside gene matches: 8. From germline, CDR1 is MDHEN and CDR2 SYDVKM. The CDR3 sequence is CASGRQGAGEKLFF. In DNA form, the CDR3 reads TGTGCCAGCGGCCGACAGGGGGCCGGGGAAAAACTGTTTTTT.

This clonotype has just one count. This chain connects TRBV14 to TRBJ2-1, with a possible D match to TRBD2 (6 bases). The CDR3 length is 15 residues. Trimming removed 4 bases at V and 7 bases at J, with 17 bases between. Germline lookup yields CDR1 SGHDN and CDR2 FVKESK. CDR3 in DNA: TGTGCCAGCAGCCTAGAGCGGGCCTTGAAGAATGAGCAGTTCTTC. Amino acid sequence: CASSLERALKNEQFF. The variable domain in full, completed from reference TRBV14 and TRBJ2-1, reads EAGVTQFPSHSVIEKGQTVTLRCDPISGHDNLYWYRRVMGKEIKFLLHFVKESKQDESGMPNNRFLAERTGGTYSTLKVQPAELEDSGVYFCASSLERALKNEQFFGPGTRLTVL.

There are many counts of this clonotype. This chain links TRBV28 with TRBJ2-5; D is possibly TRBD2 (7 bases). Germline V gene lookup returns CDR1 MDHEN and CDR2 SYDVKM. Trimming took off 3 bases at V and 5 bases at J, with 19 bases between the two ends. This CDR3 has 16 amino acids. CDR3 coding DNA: TGTGCCAGCAGTTTGCCTCCTAGCGGAGGGGGGGAGACCCAGTACTTC. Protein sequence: CASSLPPSGGGETQYF. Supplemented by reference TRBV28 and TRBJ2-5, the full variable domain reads DVKVTQSSRYLVKRTGEKVFLECVQDMDHENMFWYRQDPGLGLRLIYFSYDVKMKEKGDIPEGYSVSREKKERFSLILESASTNQTSMYLCASSLPPSGGGETQYFGPGTRLLVL.

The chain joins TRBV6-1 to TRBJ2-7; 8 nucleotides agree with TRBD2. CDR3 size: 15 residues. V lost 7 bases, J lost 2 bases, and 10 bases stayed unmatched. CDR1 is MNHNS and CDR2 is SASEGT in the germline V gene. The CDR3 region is CASIFSGTRPYEQYF. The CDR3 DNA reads TGTGCCAGCATTTTCTCCGGGACTAGACCCTACGAGCAGTACTTC.